The T cell receptor beta chain described here comes from a study of radiotherapy plus CTLA-4 blockade in lung cancer. Study as a whole: Of all patients, approximately 19% responded objectively and approximately 29% showed disease control. Study-wide results and caveats: Tumor-origin TCR clones grew in blood after radiotherapy plus ipilimumab. According to reports, early shifts in blood T cell clones, alongside interferon-beta, forecast response most accurately.

Treatment of patients with chemo-refractory metastatic non-small-cell lung cancer consisted of focal radiation plus CTLA-4 blockade with ipilimumab. As regards this clone: The antigen is undetermined.

Germline lookup yields CDR1 MNHEY and CDR2 SVGAGI. The CDR3 sequence is 12 residues long. The ends were cut back, 5 bases at V and 3 bases at J, with 8 bases in the middle. The method was immunoSEQ multiplex PCR; TCRdb's version includes in-frame clones alone and lacks a portion of them. The sample consists of some 120,000 clones, approximately 80% of them appearing once. V and J are TRBV6-5 and TRBJ2-7; no firm D call. The receptor was derived from a human donor with non-small cell lung cancer that progressed on radiotherapy plus ipilimumab. Some clones in this sample may be carry-over from other donors' samples. This sample comprised peripheral blood, obtained from a patient treated with radiotherapy plus ipilimumab. This chain's CDR3 is CASSGKDYEQYF. The CDR3 DNA is TGTGCCAGCAGTGGTAAAGACTACGAGCAGTACTTC.